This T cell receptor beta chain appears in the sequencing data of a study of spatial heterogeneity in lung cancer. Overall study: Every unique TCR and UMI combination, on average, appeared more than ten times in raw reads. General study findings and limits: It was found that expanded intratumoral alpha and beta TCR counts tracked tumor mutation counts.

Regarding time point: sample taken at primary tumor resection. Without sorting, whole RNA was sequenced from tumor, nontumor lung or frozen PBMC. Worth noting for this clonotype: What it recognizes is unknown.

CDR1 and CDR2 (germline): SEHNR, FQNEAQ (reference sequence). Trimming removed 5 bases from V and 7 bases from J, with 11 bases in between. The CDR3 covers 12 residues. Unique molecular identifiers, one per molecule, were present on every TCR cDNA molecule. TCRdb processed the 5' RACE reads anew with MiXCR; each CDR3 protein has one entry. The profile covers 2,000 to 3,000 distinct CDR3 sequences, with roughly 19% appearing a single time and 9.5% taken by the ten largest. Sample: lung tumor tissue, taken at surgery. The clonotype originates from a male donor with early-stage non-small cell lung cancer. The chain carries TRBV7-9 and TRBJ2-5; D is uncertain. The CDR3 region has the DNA TGTGCCAGCAGCCCATGGACGGGGACCCAGTACTTC. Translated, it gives CASSPWTGTQYF. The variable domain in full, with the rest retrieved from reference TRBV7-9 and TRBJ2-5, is DTGVSQNPRHKITKRGQNVTFRCDPISEHNRLYWYRQTLGQGPEFLTYFQNEAQLEKSRLLSDRFSAERPKGSFSTLEIQRTEQGDSAMYLCASSPWTGTQYFGPGTRLLVL.